The present TCR beta chain was sequenced within a study of blood T cell repertoires in COVID-19. The CDR3 is 15 amino acids. V shed 6 bases and J 5 bases; nucleotides not matched to a gene: 10. In germline, CDR1 is KGHSH, CDR2 LQKENI. Libraries were prepared by immunoSEQ multiplex PCR; TCRdb keeps only in-frame clonotypes and omits some of them. The data contain some 290,000 clones, 90% of them singletons. Material: peripheral blood. The source is a woman aged 40 to 55 with COVID-19, enrolled during active disease. The V gene is TRBV18, the J gene TRBJ2-4; TRBD2 agrees at 7 bases. The CDR3 sequence is CASSPKGGTQNIQYF. CDR3 in DNA: TGTGCCAGCTCCCCAAAGGGAGGGACGCAAAACATTCAGTACTTC.